This TCR beta chain was obtained from a study of beta chain features in type 1 diabetes. The study, taken as a whole, reports: Moderate but significant shortening of TCRB CDR3s was recorded in all four CD4+ subsets from Type 1 diabetes patients. At VDJ recombination sites, type 1 diabetes patients had fewer insertions and more deleted nucleotides.

About this clone: Its specificity is unknown.

The CDR3 runs 13 residues. Trimming cost V 0 bases and J 4 bases, with 6 bases left between them. Germline CDR1 and CDR2: SGDLS and YYNGEE. Investigators reverse transcribed all isolated RNA, so they sequenced expressed TCRB transcripts. Libraries were prepared by immunoSEQ multiplex PCR; TCRdb keeps only in-frame clonotypes and omits some of them. This sample carries fewer than 300,000 clones, about a tenth of them seen once, and the ten largest clones take more than 0.015%. The clonotype comes from a man between 25 and 39 years old with type 1 diabetes. The chain uses TRBV9 and TRBJ2-3; D remains ambiguous. Specimen: naive CD4+ T cells from blood. The CDR3 DNA reads as TGTGCCAGCAGCGTAGCTACGGCAGATACGCAGTATTTT. Protein sequence: CASSVATADTQYF.